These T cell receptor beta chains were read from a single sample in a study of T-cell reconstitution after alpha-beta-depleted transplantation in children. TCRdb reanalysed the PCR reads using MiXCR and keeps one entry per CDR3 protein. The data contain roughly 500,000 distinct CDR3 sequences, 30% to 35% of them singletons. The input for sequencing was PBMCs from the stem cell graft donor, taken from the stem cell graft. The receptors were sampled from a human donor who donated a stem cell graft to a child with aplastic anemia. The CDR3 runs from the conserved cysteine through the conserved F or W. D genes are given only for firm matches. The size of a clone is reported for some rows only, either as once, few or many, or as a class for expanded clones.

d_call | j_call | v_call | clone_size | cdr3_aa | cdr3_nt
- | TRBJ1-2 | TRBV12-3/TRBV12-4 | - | CASSLAGGGVGYTF | TGTGCCAGCAGTTTAGCTGGGGGAGGGGTCGGCTACACCTTC
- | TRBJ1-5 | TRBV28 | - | CASSLSSTGSQNQPQHF | TGTGCCAGCAGTTTATCCTCCACAGGGTCTCAAAATCAGCCCCAGCATTTT
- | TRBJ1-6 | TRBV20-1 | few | CSARDLYNSPLHF | TGCAGTGCTAGAGATCTGTATAATTCACCCCTCCACTTT
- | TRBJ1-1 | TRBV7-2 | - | CASSLSGGYTEAFF | TGTGCCAGCAGCTTATCGGGGGGGTACACTGAAGCTTTCTTT
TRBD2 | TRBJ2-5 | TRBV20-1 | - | CSARGTSGTETQYF | TGCAGTGCCAGAGGGACTAGCGGGACGGAGACCCAGTACTTC
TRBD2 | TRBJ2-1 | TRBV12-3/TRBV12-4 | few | CASLPGLAARPFF | TGTGCCAGCTTACCGGGACTAGCGGCCCGACCGTTCTTC
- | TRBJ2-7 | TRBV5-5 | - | CASSPYPGMTYEQYF | TGTGCCAGCAGCCCCTACCCAGGGATGACCTACGAGCAGTACTTC
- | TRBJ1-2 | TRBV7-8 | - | CASSSTTRGDYGYTF | TGTGCCAGCAGCTCGACGACACGGGGCGACTATGGCTACACCTTC
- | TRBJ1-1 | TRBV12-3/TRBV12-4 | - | CASTPQGVFTEAFF | TGTGCCAGCACCCCTCAGGGAGTATTCACTGAAGCTTTCTTT
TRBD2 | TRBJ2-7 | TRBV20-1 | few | CSAIAGGIYEQYF | TGCAGTGCTATAGCGGGAGGGATTTACGAGCAGTACTTC
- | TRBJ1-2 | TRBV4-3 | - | CASSQAPGLISYGYTF | TGCGCCAGCAGCCAAGCGCCAGGACTCATTTCCTATGGCTACACCTTC
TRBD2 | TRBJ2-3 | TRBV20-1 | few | CSGRKGLAGGSDTQYF | TGCAGTGGACGTAAAGGTCTAGCGGGAGGGTCAGATACGCAGTATTTT
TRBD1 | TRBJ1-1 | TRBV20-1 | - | CSAPSGQRDTEAFF | TGCAGTGCTCCCTCGGGACAGCGAGACACTGAAGCTTTCTTT
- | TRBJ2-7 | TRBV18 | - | CASSPRGTAGRHEQYF | TGTGCCAGCTCACCACGGGGGACCGCAGGGCGGCACGAGCAGTACTTC
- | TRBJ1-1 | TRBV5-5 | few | CASSWRRTNTEAFF | TGTGCCAGCAGCTGGCGACGGACGAACACTGAAGCTTTCTTT
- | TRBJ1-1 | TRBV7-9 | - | CASSSSDGGSSEAFF | TGTGCCAGCAGCTCATCCGATGGGGGGTCAAGTGAAGCTTTCTTT
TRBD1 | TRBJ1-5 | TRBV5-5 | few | CASSPDRPDRGQPQHF | TGTGCCAGCAGCCCAGACCGGCCGGACAGGGGTCAGCCCCAGCATTTT